Listed here is a single TCR beta chain. As yet, its antigen is unknown. This specimen comes from a study of cytotoxic CD8 clonotypes in ibrutinib-treated CLL. Overall study results and limits: Public clonotypes showed up rarely, and on treatment they shrank or held steady.

V lost 7 bases, J lost 7 bases, and 17 bases lay in between. The CDR3 is 13 amino acids. CDR1 SQVTM and CDR2 ANQGSEA come from the germline V gene. Deep sequencing aimed at 1 in 200,000 to 1 in 1 million T cells' resolution. Here immunoSEQ multiplex PCR was the method, and the copy in TCRdb shows in-frame clones only, minus some. The sample comprises 250,000 to 350,000 clones, approximately 76% of which are singletons, and about 5% rests with the top ten. The sequencing used PBMCs, collected at disease progression, from a patient treated with ibrutinib. This sequence joins TRBV29-1 and TRBJ2-1, with D possibly being TRBD2 (7 bases). The clonotype comes from a human donor with chronic lymphocytic leukemia. CDR3 protein: CSASSGRGNEQFF. The CDR3, as DNA: TGCAGCGCTTCGTCGGGGAGGGGGAATGAGCAGTTCTTC.